The present T cell receptor beta chain was sequenced within a study of cytomegalovirus exposure and HLA in healthy donors. The CDR3 consists of 13 residues. Unmatched junction bases numbered 2, after V lost 4 bases and J lost 1 base. Germline V gene lookup returns CDR1 SGDLS and CDR2 YYNGEE. Researchers ran the PCR with 60 Vbeta and 13 Jbeta primers. TCRdb keeps only in-frame clones here, not all; method: immunoSEQ multiplex PCR. This table has 83,000 or so clones, around four fifths appearing once. The receptor was isolated from a man aged 25-45 years in good health and CMV-seropositive. The chain links TRBV9 to TRBJ2-7; 7 positions agree with TRBD1. Sequenced material: PBMCs. The CDR3 region has the DNA TGTGCCAGCAGCACGGGACAGTCCTACGAGCAGTACTTC. This sequence encodes CASSTGQSYEQYF.